There are many counts of the clone carrying this TCR beta chain. Antigen: not known. The sample belongs to a study of CD8 T cells in ankylosing spondylitis. Study-wide points: Disease-associated clonotypes exhibited CD8+ identity and were relatively infrequent in peripheral blood. Past studies reported some motif variants in reactive arthritis synovial fluid and blood. Among TCR beta sequences, a motif of under 10 highly homologous variants appeared characteristic of ankylosing spondylitis blood.

One entry per CDR3 protein results from TCRdb running MiXCR on the 5' RACE reads. The data show around 130,000 distinct CDR3 sequences, with about 6.4% seen just once and 12% held by the top ten. The sample was blood, either unsorted or a sorted T cell fraction (not recorded which). This clonotype was sampled from a male donor with ankylosing spondylitis or in good health (not recorded which).

The CDR3 bases are TGTGCCAGCAGCTTACAAGGGGGCGGTAATGAAAAACTGTTTTTT. The encoded protein is CASSLQGGGNEKLFF. The chain is built from TRBV7-2 and TRBJ1-4; 7 nucleotides align to TRBD1. The CDR3 is 15 residues long. From germline, CDR1 is SGHTA and CDR2 FQGNSA. J gave up 4 bases and V 2 bases, and 4 bases lay outside the gene matches.